The following is a TCR beta chain sequence with its context. These data originate in a study of blood T cell repertoires in COVID-19. Study in general: The origin of the acute and convalescent COVID-19 samples was the United States, Italy and Spain. From T cells, B-cell-depleted T cells, or PBMCs came the material, which was cDNA or gDNA.

This CDR3 region has 14 residues. V was clipped by 8 bases and J by 3 bases, with 16 bases between them. The germline gives CDR1 SNHLY, CDR2 FYNNEI. In the source study's methods: Estimates of nucleated cell counts were drawn from the amplification of reference gene primers. The data were produced by immunoSEQ multiplex PCR, yet TCRdb's version contains in-frame clones alone and is incomplete. That table gives V, J and clone size, and the DNA gave D and trimming. The table shows 200,000 to 300,000 clones, with 84% occurring only once. The rearrangement links TRBV2 to TRBJ1-2; D is unresolved. The sequenced sample consisted of peripheral blood. The receptor was derived from a man aged 40-50 years who had recovered from COVID-19. CDR3 coding DNA: TGTGCCAGCTCGAGAGCGAGGGTGGACTATGGCTACACCTTC. It specifies CASSRARVDYGYTF.